This T cell receptor (beta chain) was identified during a study of T-cell reconstitution after alpha-beta-depleted transplantation in children. Study-wide findings and caveats: Reportedly, roughly two months post-transplant, alpha-beta T cells arose from several hundred expanded graft clones. T-cell counts and diversity were attributed mostly to newly produced T cells one year after transplant.

Library preparation (for TCRbeta) was performed with unique molecular identifiers. TCRdb re-analysed the PCR reads in MiXCR, keeping a single row per CDR3 protein. Altogether roughly 790,000 distinct CDR3 sequences are present, 16% being singletons, with the ten largest covering around 4.5%. This clonotype was seen more than once but under ten times. Its antigen is not known. The CDR3 has 16 residues. Germline V gene sequence: CDR1 SGHAT, CDR2 FQNNGV. V lost 6 bases to trimming and J lost 4 bases; unmatched junction nucleotides: 13. Here the sequenced sample was PBMCs, mostly from graft donor cells, taken 360 days after TCRalphabeta/CD19-depleted stem cell transplant. The clonotype originates from a male patient younger than 18 who had a stem cell transplant for acute lymphoblastic leukemia, so the T cells may come from the graft donor. The chain joins TRBV11-2 to TRBJ1-2; 8 nucleotides match TRBD1. CDR3 in amino acids: CASRSPRGRLVYGYTF. CDR3 in DNA: TGTGCCAGCAGGAGCCCCAGGGGGCGGTTAGTCTATGGCTACACCTTC.